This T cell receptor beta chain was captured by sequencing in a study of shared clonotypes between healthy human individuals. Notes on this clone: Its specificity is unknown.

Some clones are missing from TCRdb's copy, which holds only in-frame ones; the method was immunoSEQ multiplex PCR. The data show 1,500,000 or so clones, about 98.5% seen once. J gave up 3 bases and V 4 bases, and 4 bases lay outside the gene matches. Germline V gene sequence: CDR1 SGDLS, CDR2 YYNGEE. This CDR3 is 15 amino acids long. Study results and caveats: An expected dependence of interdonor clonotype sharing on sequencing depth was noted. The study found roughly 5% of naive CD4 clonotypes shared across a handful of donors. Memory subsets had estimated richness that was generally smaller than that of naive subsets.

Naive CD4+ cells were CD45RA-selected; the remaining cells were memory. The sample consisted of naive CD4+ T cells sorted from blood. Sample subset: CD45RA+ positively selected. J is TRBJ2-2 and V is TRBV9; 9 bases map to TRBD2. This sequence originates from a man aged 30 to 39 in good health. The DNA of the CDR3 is TGTGCCAGCAGCACCATAGCGGGGGACACCGGGGAGCTGTTTTTT. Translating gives CASSTIAGDTGELFF.